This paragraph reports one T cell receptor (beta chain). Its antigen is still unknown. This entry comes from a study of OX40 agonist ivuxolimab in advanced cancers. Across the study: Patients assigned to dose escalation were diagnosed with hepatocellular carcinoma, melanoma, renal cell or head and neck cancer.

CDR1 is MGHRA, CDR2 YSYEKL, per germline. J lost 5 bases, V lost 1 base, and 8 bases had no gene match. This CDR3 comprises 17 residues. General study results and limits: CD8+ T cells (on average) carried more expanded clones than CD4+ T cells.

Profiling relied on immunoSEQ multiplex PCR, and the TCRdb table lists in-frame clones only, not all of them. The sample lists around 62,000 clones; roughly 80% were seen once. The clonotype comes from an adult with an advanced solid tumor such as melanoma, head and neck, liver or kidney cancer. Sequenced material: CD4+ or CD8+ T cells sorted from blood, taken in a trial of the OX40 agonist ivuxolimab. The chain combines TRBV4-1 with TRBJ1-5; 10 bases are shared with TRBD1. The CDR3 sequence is CASSQGGDRGIDQPQHF. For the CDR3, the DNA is TGCGCCAGCAGCCAAGGGGGGGACAGGGGTATCGATCAGCCCCAGCATTTT.